The 22 T cell receptor beta chains listed next were all sequenced from one sample in a study of T cell responses to AZD1222 COVID-19 vaccine. Assay: immunoSEQ multiplex PCR; the TCRdb copy retains only in-frame clones and omits some. The data hold fewer than 200,000 clones, with around 92% observed a single time. Sequenced material: peripheral blood, taken on day 0 of AZD1222 vaccination. These receptors were obtained from an adult in good health.

This clone was observed a single time. The chain uses TRBV4-3 and TRBJ1-6; D not certain. The CDR3 is 13 residues long. The germline V and J ends were trimmed by 1 base and 10 bases, with 8 bases remaining between them. Germline assignment: CDR1 LGHNA and CDR2 YSLEER. Written as DNA, the CDR3 is TGCGCCAGCAGCCAAGCCTTCACCTCACCCCTCCACTTT. This encodes CASSQAFTSPLHF.

J is TRBJ2-2 and V is TRBV18; weak D call: TRBD1 (6 bases). The CDR3 has 16 residues. The V and J ends lost 3 bases and 0 bases respectively, with 11 bases between them. The germline gives CDR1 KGHSH, CDR2 LQKENI. The CDR3 here is CASSPGAGANTGELFF. The CDR3 DNA sequence: TGTGCCAGCTCACCCGGCGCAGGGGCGAACACCGGGGAGCTGTTTTTT.

This chain links TRBV25-1 with TRBJ1-4, with D unclear. CDR1 MGHDK and CDR2 SYGVNS come from the germline V gene. Trimming pared 1 base from V and 8 bases from J, leaving 20 bases between. The CDR3 consists of 17 residues. CDR3 coding DNA: TGTGCCAGCAGTGAATCCCTACCTGTCTCGGGGAGGGAAAAACTGTTTTTT. Amino acids: CASSESLPVSGREKLFF.

The V call is TRBV9, the J call TRBJ2-2; TRBD1 agrees at 9 bases. Trimming at V came to 0 bases and at J to 6 bases, leaving 3 bases not matched to a gene. The length of the CDR3 is 15 residues. Germline CDR1 SGDLS, CDR2 YYNGEE. CDR3 sequence (DNA): TGTGCCAGCAGCGTAGGCCGACAGGGGGCCGGGGAGCTGTTTTTT. It translates to CASSVGRQGAGELFF.

This clone is a singleton in its sample. The genes are TRBV19 and TRBJ1-5; 7 nucleotides line up with TRBD1. J was trimmed by 4 bases and V by 4 bases; bases with no gene match: 7. This CDR3 is 15 amino acids long. Germline CDR1 reads LNHDA; CDR2 reads SQIVND (reference sequence). The CDR3 coding sequence is TGTGCCAGTAGTACCGACAGGGCTTCAAATCAGCCCCAGCATTTT. Residues: CASSTDRASNQPQHF.

A single count supports this clone. This chain links TRBV6-2 or TRBV6-3 with TRBJ2-2, with unresolved D. V lost 5 bases and J lost 5, with 12 bases in between. The CDR3 runs to 14 residues. The V gene's germline CDR1 is MNHEY and CDR2 SVGEGT. The CDR3 coding sequence is TGTGCCAGCAGTGTCTTGCGGATTACCGGGGAGCTGTTTTTT. The encoded protein is CASSVLRITGELFF.

V gene TRBV18 combines with J gene TRBJ1-3; 8 nucleotides line up with TRBD1. V shed 4 bases, J shed 4 bases, and the junction held 6 bases outside the gene matches. CDR1 and CDR2 (germline): KGHSH, LQKENI. CDR3 length: 15 residues. The DNA for the CDR3 is TGTGCCAGCTCACGCCGGACAGGGTCCGGAAACACCATATATTTT. This codes for CASSRRTGSGNTIYF.

The chain carries TRBV5-4 and TRBJ1-6; no clear D gene. The CDR3 is 14 amino acids. Germline V CDR1 and CDR2: SGHNT, YYREEE (reference sequence). The V end lost 2 bases, the J end lost 6 bases, and 9 bases lay between the germline ends. Here the CDR3 DNA reads TGTGCCAGCAGCTTAAACCCCCCTAATTCACCCCTCCACTTT. This gives the protein CASSLNPPNSPLHF.

This clone turned up a few times. The chain carries TRBV12-5 and TRBJ2-1; 15 bases are a match to TRBD2. Per germline, CDR1 LGHNT and CDR2 FRNRAP. The CDR3 runs 16 residues. V shed 4 bases, J shed 9 bases, and the junction held 7 bases outside the gene matches. The CDR3 nucleotides read TGTGCTAGTGGTTCCGGACTAGCGGGGGGGCTTGGTGAGCAGTTCTTC. Translating it yields CASGSGLAGGLGEQFF.

The chain combines TRBV6-5 with TRBJ2-2, with D unclear. The CDR3 is 15 residues long. Germline-derived CDR1 and CDR2 are MNHEY and SVGAGI. V dropped 1 base and J dropped 0 bases, with 6 bases sitting between them. The CDR3 protein is CASSYLRTNTGELFF. The DNA for the CDR3 is TGTGCCAGCAGTTACTTGCGGACGAACACCGGGGAGCTGTTTTTT.

The chain recombines TRBV4-2 with TRBJ1-3, with D perhaps TRBD1 (6 bases). The V gene's germline CDR1 is LGHNA and CDR2 YNFKEQ. V lost 0 bases, J lost 0 bases, and 24 bases lay in between. This CDR3 is built from 21 residues. CDR3 sequence reads: CASSQDQIRSGAYSSGNTIYF. For the CDR3, the DNA is TGTGCCAGCAGCCAAGACCAAATAAGGTCGGGGGCTTACTCCTCTGGAAACACCATATATTTT.

The chain is built from TRBV5-4 and TRBJ1-4; D is possibly TRBD1 (5 bases). This CDR3 is 16 amino acids long. Trimming removed 0 bases from V and 5 bases from J, with 14 bases in between. Germline V gene lookup returns CDR1 SGHNT and CDR2 YYREEE (reference sequence). This chain's CDR3 is CASSLEGGTVNEKLFF. CDR3 nucleotide sequence: TGTGCCAGCAGCTTGGAGGGCGGGACTGTCAATGAAAAACTGTTTTTT.

The chain uses TRBV6-4 and TRBJ1-1; a possible D gene is TRBD1 (6 bases). The CDR3 sequence is 13 residues long. Per the germline V gene, CDR1 is MRHNA and CDR2 is SNTAGT. Trimming took off 4 bases at V and 6 bases at J, with 12 bases between the two ends. The CDR3 bases are TGTGCCAGCAGTGTTGGGGGGCCAGCTGAAGCTTTCTTT. It codes for CASSVGGPAEAFF.

The chain is built from TRBV5-4 and TRBJ2-6; D gene uncertain. V lost 3 bases and J 3 bases, leaving 16 bases between the germline ends. In germline, CDR1 is SGHNT, CDR2 YYREEE (reference sequence). The CDR3 has 17 amino acids. CDR3 coding DNA: TGTGCCAGCAGCTCTGACACCCTCCCAGGTGGGGCCAACGTCCTGACTTTC. Amino acids: CASSSDTLPGGANVLTF.

V gene TRBV6-5 combines with J gene TRBJ1-5, with D hard to call. The CDR3 is 12 amino acids. The germline gives CDR1 MNHEY, CDR2 SVGAGI. V lost 5 bases and J lost 11, with 13 bases in between. CDR3 DNA: TGTGCCAGCAGTACACGAGGCGGCGCCCAGCATTTT. This encodes CASSTRGGAQHF.

This clone was detected once. V gene TRBV13 combines with J gene TRBJ2-7; D is uncertain. The CDR3 is 13 amino acids. Trimming took off 1 base at V and 2 bases at J, with 6 bases between the two ends. CDR1 and CDR2 from the germline V gene are PRHDT and FYEKMQ (reference sequence). Here the CDR3 DNA reads TGTGCCAGCAGCTTAGAGGCCACCTACGAGCAGTACTTC. Residues: CASSLEATYEQYF.

The V call is TRBV5-3, the J call TRBJ2-5; D is perhaps TRBD2 (5 bases). TRBV5-3 has ORF status, its function being uncertain. V shed 8 bases and J shed 1 base, with 15 bases lying between them. This CDR3 has 14 residues. DNA for the CDR3: TGTGCCAGTCTACTAACTAGGACCCAAGAGACCCAGTACTTC. Translation gives CASLLTRTQETQYF.

V and J are TRBV5-8 and TRBJ1-2; D uncertain. With 0 bases removed from V and 8 bases from J, the gap between germline ends came to 5 bases. Germline values: CDR1 SGHTS, CDR2 YDEGEE. The CDR3 totals 11 residues. CDR3 bases: TGTGCCAGCAGCTTGGAAGTAGGCTACACCTTC. Protein product: CASSLEVGYTF.

The table lists this clone with a count of one. The V call is TRBV10-3, the J call TRBJ2-5; tentatively, D is TRBD2 (6 bases). The CDR3 covers 13 residues. Trimming took 4 bases from V and 1 from J, leaving 7 bases between them. CDR1 and CDR2 from the germline V gene are ENHRY and SYGVKD. The DNA for the CDR3 is TGTGCCATCAGTGGGACTATCCAAGAGACCCAGTACTTC. Residues: CAISGTIQETQYF.

V and J are TRBV5-1 and TRBJ1-1; D remains ambiguous. V dropped 4 bases and J dropped 1 base, with 11 bases sitting between them. The CDR3 runs to 14 residues. CDR1 is SGHRS and CDR2 is YFSETQ in the germline V gene. CDR3 coding DNA: TGCGCCAGCAGCGCCCAGGACCGGAACACTGAAGCTTTCTTT. Translating it yields CASSAQDRNTEAFF. The full variable domain, rest sourced from reference TRBV5-1 and TRBJ1-1, is KAGVTQTPRYLIKTRGQQVTLSCSPISGHRSVSWYQQTPGQGLQFLFEYFSETQRNKGNFPGRFSGRQFSNSRSEMNVSTLELGDSALYLCASSAQDRNTEAFFGQGTRLTVV.

V gene TRBV28 combines with J gene TRBJ1-2; D unclear. With 4 bases removed from V and 7 bases from J, the gap between germline ends came to 16 bases. The CDR3 extends over 14 amino acids. The germline CDR1 and CDR2 sequences are MDHEN and SYDVKM. The CDR3 loop is CASSSRKGLLGYTF. Written as DNA, the CDR3 is TGTGCCAGCAGTTCGAGGAAAGGCCTGCTTGGCTACACCTTC.

The chain carries TRBV29-1 and TRBJ1-2; D is possibly TRBD1 (6 bases). The germline CDR1 and CDR2 sequences are SQVTM and ANQGSEA. Trimming pared 3 bases from V and 6 bases from J, leaving 8 bases between. CDR3 length: 11 residues. The DNA of the CDR3 is TGCAGCGTTGATTGGACAGATGGCTACACCTTC. Its translation is CSVDWTDGYTF.